The present T cell receptor beta chain was sequenced within a study of T cells in Graves' hyperthyroidism and ophthalmopathy. The investigators amplified TCR beta CDR3 regions from RNA transcripts. TCR CDR3 underwent first-round RT-PCR with the HTBI primer set. TCRdb re-called the multiplex PCR reads with MiXCR, one entry per CDR3 protein. The table shows approximately 710,000 distinct CDR3 sequences, with roughly a sixth occurring only once. The ends lost 2 bases at V and 5 bases at J; junction bases unmatched: 9. CDR3 length equals 17 residues. The germline CDR1 and CDR2 sequences are MDHEN and SYDVKM.

This chain uses TRBV28 with TRBJ2-1, with 10 bases matching TRBD2. Sequenced sample: blood. This TCR derives from a man between 50 and 59 years old with Graves' hyperthyroidism. In DNA, the CDR3 is TGTGCCAGCAGTTTAATTGCGAGGCTAGCGGGAGACAATGAGCAGTTCTTC. It is translated as CASSLIARLAGDNEQFF.